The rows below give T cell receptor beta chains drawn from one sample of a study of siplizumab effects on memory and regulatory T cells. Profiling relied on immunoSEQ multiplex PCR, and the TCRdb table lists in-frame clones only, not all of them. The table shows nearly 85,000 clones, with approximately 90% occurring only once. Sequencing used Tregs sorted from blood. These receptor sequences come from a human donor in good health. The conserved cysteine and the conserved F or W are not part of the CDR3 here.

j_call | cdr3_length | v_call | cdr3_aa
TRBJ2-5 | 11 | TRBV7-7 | ASSLESLQTQY
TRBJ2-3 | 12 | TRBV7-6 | ASSLRGFTDTQY
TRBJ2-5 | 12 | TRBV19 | ASKSRSEAKTQY
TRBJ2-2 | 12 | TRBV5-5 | ASSFQYYTGELF
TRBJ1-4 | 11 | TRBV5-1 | ASSLVWEEKLF
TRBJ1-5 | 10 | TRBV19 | ASSSYNQPQH
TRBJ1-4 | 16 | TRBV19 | ASSIESYRAATNEKLF
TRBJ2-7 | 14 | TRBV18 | ASSPRLAGATYEQY
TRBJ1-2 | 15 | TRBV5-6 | ASSQTTGGADNYGYT
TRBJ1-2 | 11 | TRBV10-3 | AISDAGDYGYT
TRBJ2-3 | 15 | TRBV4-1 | ASSQDATSGYFGTQY
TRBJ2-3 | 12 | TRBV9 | ASSVGVAWDTQY
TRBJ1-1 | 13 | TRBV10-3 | AISATTGGVTEAF
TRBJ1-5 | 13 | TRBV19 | ASKIGVYSNQPQH
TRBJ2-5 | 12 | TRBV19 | ASSMREGKETQY
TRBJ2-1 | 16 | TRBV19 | ASSRGLAGGLSYNEQF
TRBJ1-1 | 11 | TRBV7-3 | ASSLQTYTEAF
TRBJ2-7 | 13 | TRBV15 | ATSRDGGLSYEQY
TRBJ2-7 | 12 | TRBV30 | AWSVQGTGSEQY
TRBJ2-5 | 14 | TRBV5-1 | ASSPLVAGGLGAQY
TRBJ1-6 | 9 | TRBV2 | ASSHNSPLH
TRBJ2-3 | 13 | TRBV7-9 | ASSLGRVLTDTQY
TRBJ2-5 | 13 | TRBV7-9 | ASSWGQNPQETQY
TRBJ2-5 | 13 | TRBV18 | ASSPGTGIQETQY
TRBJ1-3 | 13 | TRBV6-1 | ASSVDRAFGNTIY
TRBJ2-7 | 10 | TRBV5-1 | ASSGLGGEQY